This T cell receptor beta chain was captured in a study of technical replicates of blood from a handful of donors. Germline trimming cut 4 bases from V and 4 bases from J; bases unmatched to any gene: 4. The CDR3 consists of 16 residues. In germline, CDR1 is ENHRY, CDR2 SYGVKD. Profiled with immunoSEQ multiplex PCR; TCRdb holds only in-frame clones, not every one. The sample contains about 97,000 clones, 90% to 97% of which appear only once. The sample comprised T cells isolated from PBMCs. This chain links TRBV10-3 with TRBJ2-1, with 13 bases matching TRBD2. This TCR came from a human donor in good health. The CDR3 loop is CAISGTSGRVYNEQFF. CDR3 nucleotide sequence: TGTGCCATCAGTGGGACTAGCGGGAGAGTTTACAATGAGCAGTTCTTC.